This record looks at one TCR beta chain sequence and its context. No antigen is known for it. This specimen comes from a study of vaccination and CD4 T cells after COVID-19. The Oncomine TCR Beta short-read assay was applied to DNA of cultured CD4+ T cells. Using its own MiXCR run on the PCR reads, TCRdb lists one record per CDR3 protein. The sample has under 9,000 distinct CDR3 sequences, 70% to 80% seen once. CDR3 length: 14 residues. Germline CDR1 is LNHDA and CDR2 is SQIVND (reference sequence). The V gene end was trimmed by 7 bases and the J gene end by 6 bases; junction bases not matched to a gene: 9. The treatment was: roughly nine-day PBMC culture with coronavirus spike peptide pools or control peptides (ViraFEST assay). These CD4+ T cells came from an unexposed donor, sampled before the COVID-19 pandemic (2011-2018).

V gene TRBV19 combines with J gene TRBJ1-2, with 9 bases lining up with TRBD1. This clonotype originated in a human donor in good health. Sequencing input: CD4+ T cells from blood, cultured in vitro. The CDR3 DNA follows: TGTGCCAGTATTATCGCCGGGACAGGGAATGGCTACACCTTC. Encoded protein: CASIIAGTGNGYTF.